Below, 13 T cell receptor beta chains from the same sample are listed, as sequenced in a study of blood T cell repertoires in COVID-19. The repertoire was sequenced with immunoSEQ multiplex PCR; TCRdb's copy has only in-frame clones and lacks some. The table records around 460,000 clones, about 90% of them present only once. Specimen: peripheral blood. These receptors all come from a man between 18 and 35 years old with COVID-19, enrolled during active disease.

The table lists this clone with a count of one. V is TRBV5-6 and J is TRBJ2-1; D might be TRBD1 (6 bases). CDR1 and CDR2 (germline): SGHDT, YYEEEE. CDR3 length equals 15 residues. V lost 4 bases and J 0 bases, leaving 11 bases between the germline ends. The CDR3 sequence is CASSANRVSYNEQFF. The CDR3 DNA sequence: TGTGCCAGCAGCGCAAACAGGGTCTCCTACAATGAGCAGTTCTTC.

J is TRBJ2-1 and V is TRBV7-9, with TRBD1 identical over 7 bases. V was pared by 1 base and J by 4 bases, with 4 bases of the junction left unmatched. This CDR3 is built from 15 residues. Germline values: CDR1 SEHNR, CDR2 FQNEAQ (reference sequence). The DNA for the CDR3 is TGTGCCAGCAGCTTAGGACAGGGTGTATACAATGAGCAGTTCTTC. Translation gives CASSLGQGVYNEQFF. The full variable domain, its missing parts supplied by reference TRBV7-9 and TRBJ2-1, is DTGVSQNPRHKITKRGQNVTFRCDPISEHNRLYWYRQTLGQGPEFLTYFQNEAQLEKSRLLSDRFSAERPKGSFSTLEIQRTEQGDSAMYLCASSLGQGVYNEQFFGPGTRLTVL.

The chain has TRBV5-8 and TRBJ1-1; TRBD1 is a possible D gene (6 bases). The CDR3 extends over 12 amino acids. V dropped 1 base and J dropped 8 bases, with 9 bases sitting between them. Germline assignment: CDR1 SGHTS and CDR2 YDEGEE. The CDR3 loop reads CASSLQGTEAFF. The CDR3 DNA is TGTGCCAGCAGCTTGCAGGGGACAGAAGCTTTCTTT.

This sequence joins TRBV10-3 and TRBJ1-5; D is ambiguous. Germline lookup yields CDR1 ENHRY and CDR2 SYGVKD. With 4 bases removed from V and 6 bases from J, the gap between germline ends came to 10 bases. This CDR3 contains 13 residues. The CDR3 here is CAISADMTQPQHF. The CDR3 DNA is TGTGCCATCAGTGCTGACATGACTCAGCCCCAGCATTTT.

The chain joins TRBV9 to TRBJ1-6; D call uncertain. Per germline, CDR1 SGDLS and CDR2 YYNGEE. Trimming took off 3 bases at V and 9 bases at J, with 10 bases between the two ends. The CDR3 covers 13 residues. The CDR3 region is CASSDSFGSPLHF. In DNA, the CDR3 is TGTGCCAGCAGCGACAGTTTTGGTTCACCCCTCCACTTT. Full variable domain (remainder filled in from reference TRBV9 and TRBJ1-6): DSGVTQTPKHLITATGQRVTLRCSPRSGDLSVYWYQQSLDQGLQFLIQYYNGEERAKGNILERFSAQQFPDLHSELNLSSLELGDSALYFCASSDSFGSPLHFGNGTRLTVT.

The CDR3 coding sequence is TGTGCCAGCAGTCGAGCGGGAGGGGATGAGCAGTTCTTC. Its protein is CASSRAGGDEQFF. This chain uses TRBV12-3 or TRBV12-4 with TRBJ2-1; 10 positions match TRBD2. Trimming took 5 bases from V and 8 from J; bases not matched to a gene: 3. There are 13 residues in the CDR3.

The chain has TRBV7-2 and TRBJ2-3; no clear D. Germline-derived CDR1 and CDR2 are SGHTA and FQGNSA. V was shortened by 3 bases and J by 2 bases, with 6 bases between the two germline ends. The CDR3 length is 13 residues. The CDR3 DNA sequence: TGTGCCAGCAGCTTTAAAGCCACAGATACGCAGTATTTT. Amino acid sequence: CASSFKATDTQYF.

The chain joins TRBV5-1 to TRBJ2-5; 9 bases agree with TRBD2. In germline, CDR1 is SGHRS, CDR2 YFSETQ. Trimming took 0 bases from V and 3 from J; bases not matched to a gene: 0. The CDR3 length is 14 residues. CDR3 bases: TGCGCCAGCAGCTTGGTAGCGGGAGAAGAGACCCAGTACTTC. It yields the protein CASSLVAGEETQYF. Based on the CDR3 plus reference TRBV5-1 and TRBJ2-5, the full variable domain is KAGVTQTPRYLIKTRGQQVTLSCSPISGHRSVSWYQQTPGQGLQFLFEYFSETQRNKGNFPGRFSGRQFSNSRSEMNVSTLELGDSALYLCASSLVAGEETQYFGPGTRLLVL.

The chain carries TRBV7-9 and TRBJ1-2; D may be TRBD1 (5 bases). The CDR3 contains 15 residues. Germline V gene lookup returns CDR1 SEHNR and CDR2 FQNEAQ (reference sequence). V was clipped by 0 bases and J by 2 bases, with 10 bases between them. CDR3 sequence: CASSLALGGNYGYTF. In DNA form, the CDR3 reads TGTGCCAGCAGCTTAGCCCTCGGGGGGAACTATGGCTACACCTTC.

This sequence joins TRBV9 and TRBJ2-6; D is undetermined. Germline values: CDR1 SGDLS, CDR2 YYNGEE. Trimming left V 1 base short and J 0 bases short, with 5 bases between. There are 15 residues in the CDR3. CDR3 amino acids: CASSVSTSGANVLTF. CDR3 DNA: TGTGCCAGCAGCGTAAGCACCTCTGGGGCCAACGTCCTGACTTTC. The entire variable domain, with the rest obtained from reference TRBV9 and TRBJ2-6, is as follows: DSGVTQTPKHLITATGQRVTLRCSPRSGDLSVYWYQQSLDQGLQFLIQYYNGEERAKGNILERFSAQQFPDLHSELNLSSLELGDSALYFCASSVSTSGANVLTFGAGSRLTVL.

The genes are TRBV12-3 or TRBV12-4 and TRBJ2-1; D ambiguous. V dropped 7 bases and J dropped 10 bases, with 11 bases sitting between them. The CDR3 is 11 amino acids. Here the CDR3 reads CASKSATEQFF. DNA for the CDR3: TGTGCCAGCAAGTCAGCGACCGAGCAGTTCTTC.

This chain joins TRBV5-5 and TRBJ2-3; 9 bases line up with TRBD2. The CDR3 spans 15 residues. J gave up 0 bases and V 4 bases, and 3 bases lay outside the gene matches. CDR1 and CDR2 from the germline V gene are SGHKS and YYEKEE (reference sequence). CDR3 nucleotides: TGTGCCAGCAGCCCTGGACTAGCGAGCACAGATACGCAGTATTTT. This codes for CASSPGLASTDTQYF.

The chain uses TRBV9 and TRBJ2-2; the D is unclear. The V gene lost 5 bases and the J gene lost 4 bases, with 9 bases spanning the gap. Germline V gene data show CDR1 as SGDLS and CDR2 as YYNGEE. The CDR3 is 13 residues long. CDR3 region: CASRRDPTGELFF. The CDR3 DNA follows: TGTGCCAGCAGGAGAGATCCCACCGGGGAGCTGTTTTTT.